These T cell receptor beta chains were read from a single sample in a study of T cell responses to AZD1222 COVID-19 vaccine. Assay: immunoSEQ multiplex PCR; the TCRdb copy retains only in-frame clones and omits some. The table lists approximately 26,000 clones, roughly 89% of them singletons. The sample was peripheral blood, taken on day 0 of AZD1222 vaccination. The receptors shown here come from an adult in good health. CDR3s include the opening cysteine and the closing phenylalanine or tryptophan. D genes are given only for firm matches. A row's size may be missing; if present it is once, few, many or a size class.

clone_size	v_call	d_call	j_call	cdr3_nt	cdr3_aa
NA	TRBV3-1/TRBV3-2	NA	TRBJ2-7	TGTGCCAGCAGCCAAGTAGCTAGCGAGTACGAGCAGTACTTC	CASSQVASEYEQYF
NA	TRBV9	NA	TRBJ2-7	TGTGCCAGCAGCGTAGTTGAGGGGCCCACGTACGAGCAGTACTTC	CASSVVEGPTYEQYF
NA	TRBV6-5	NA	TRBJ2-7	TGTGCCGAAGGGGCCCACTACGAGCAGTACTTC	CAEGAHYEQYF
NA	TRBV6-5	NA	TRBJ1-5	TGTGCCAGCAGTCTCGCTCCGGGACCCAATCAGCCCCAGCATTTT	CASSLAPGPNQPQHF
NA	TRBV19	NA	TRBJ2-2	TGTGCCAGTAGTTCCCGGAACACCGGGGAGCTGTTTTTT	CASSSRNTGELFF
NA	TRBV7-9	NA	TRBJ2-7	TGTGCCAGCAGCTTAGATCTCAGGGAGCAGTACTTC	CASSLDLREQYF
NA	TRBV24-1	TRBD1	TRBJ1-6	TGTGCCACCAGTGATGGGACAGGCCGTAATTCACCCCTCCACTTT	CATSDGTGRNSPLHF
few	TRBV11-3	NA	TRBJ2-1	TGTGCCAGCAGCTTAGAAGTGGGAGTAAGCTACAATGAGCAGTTCTTC	CASSLEVGVSYNEQFF
once	TRBV6-5	NA	TRBJ2-2	TGTGCCAGCGGGAGGGGGCAAAACACCGGGGAGCTGTTTTTT	CASGRGQNTGELFF
NA	TRBV9	TRBD2	TRBJ2-3	TGTGCCAGCAGCGTAGGCCTAGCGGGAGATACAGATACGCAGTATTTT	CASSVGLAGDTDTQYF
NA	TRBV6-5	TRBD1	TRBJ1-2	TGTGCCAGCAGTACCCGGGACAGGACCTATGGCTACACCTTC	CASSTRDRTYGYTF
NA	TRBV2	TRBD1	TRBJ1-3	TGTGCCAGCAGTGCATTTTATACAGGGGCAATATGGAACACCATATATTTT	CASSAFYTGAIWNTIYF
NA	TRBV6-5	NA	TRBJ2-5	TGTGCCAGCAGTTCCCTCCCGACAGGAGAGACCCAGTACTTC	CASSSLPTGETQYF
few	TRBV6-5	NA	TRBJ1-5	TGTGCCAGCAGGCGCGGAGCTTTAAATCAGCCCCAGCATTTT	CASRRGALNQPQHF
NA	TRBV28	TRBD1	TRBJ2-7	TGTGCCAGCAGTTTAAACAGGGGGCCCCCTCAATCCTACGAGCAGTACTTC	CASSLNRGPPQSYEQYF
NA	TRBV6-5	NA	TRBJ2-7	TGTGCCAGCAGTCCTGGACACGAGCAGTACTTC	CASSPGHEQYF
NA	TRBV2	NA	TRBJ1-3	TGTGCCAGCAGTTTGAGCAGTGGCCCTGGAAACACCATATATTTT	CASSLSSGPGNTIYF
NA	TRBV14	NA	TRBJ2-1	TGTGCCAGCAGCCTACAGTTCTACAATGAGCAGTTCTTC	CASSLQFYNEQFF
NA	TRBV5-1	TRBD2	TRBJ2-7	TGCGCCAGCAGCTTGGGTGGGACTACACCCTACGAGCAGTACTTC	CASSLGGTTPYEQYF
NA	TRBV5-1	NA	TRBJ2-5	TGCGCCAGCAGCTTTGCGGAGACCCAGTACTTC	CASSFAETQYF
NA	TRBV19	TRBD2	TRBJ2-7	TGTGCCAGTAGTATAGGGCCCCTACTGGCGGGAGTCGGCGAGCAGTACTTC	CASSIGPLLAGVGEQYF
NA	TRBV4-1	TRBD2	TRBJ2-7	TGCGCCAGCAGCCAAGATCAAGTGCGGGAGGATCACGAGCAGTACTTC	CASSQDQVREDHEQYF
NA	TRBV15	NA	TRBJ1-2	TGTGCCACCAGCAGACCCCGGCCACTTACGCGAGGCTATGGCTACACCTTC	CATSRPRPLTRGYGYTF
NA	TRBV6-1	TRBD2	TRBJ2-7	TGTGCCAGCAGTGAAGGGACTAGTTCCTACGAGCAGTACTTC	CASSEGTSSYEQYF